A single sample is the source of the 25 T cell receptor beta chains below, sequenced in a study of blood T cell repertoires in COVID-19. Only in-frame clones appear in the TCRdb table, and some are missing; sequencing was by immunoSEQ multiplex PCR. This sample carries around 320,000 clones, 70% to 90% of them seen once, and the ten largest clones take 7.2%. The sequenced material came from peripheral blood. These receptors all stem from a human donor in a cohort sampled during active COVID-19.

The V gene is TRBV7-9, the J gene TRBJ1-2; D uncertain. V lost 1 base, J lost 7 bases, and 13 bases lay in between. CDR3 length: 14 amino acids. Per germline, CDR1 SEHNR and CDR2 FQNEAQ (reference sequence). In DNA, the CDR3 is TGTGCCAGCAGCTTAGGACCGGGAGTGGTTGGCTACACCTTC. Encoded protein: CASSLGPGVVGYTF.

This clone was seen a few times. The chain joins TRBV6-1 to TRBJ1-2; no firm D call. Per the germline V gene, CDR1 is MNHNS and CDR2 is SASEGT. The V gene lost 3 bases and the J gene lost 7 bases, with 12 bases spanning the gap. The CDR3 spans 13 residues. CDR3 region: CASSDWAGSGYTF. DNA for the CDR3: TGTGCCAGCAGTGATTGGGCAGGTAGTGGCTACACCTTC.

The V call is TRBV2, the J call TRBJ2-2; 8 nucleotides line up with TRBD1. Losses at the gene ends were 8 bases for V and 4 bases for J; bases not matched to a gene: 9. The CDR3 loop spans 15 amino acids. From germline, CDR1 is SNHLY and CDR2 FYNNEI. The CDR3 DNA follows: TGTGCCAGCGGAAGGACAGGGCCGGGCACCGGGGAGCTGTTTTTT. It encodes CASGRTGPGTGELFF.

The CDR3 DNA is TGTGCCACCAGCAAAAATGTACAGGGAAACTATGGCTACACCTTC. Amino acid sequence: CATSKNVQGNYGYTF. This rearrangement joins TRBV15 to TRBJ1-2; a possible D gene is TRBD1 (6 bases). The ends were cut back, 4 bases at V and 2 bases at J, with 14 bases in the middle. Germline V gene lookup returns CDR1 LNHNV and CDR2 YYDKDF (reference sequence). This CDR3 spans 15 amino acids.

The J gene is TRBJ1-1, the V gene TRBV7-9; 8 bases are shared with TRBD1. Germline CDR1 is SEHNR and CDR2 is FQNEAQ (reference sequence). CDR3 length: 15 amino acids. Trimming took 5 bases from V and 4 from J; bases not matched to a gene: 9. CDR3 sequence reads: CASSTRTGPITEAFF. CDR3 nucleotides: TGTGCCAGCAGCACTCGGACAGGGCCGATCACTGAAGCTTTCTTT.

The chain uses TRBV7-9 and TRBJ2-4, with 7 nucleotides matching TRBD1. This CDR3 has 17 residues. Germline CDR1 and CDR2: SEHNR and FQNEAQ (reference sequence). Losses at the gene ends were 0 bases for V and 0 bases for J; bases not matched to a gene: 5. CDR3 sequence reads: CASSLAGQSLAKNIQYF. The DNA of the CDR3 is TGTGCCAGCAGCTTAGCGGGACAGTCCTTAGCCAAAAACATTCAGTACTTC.

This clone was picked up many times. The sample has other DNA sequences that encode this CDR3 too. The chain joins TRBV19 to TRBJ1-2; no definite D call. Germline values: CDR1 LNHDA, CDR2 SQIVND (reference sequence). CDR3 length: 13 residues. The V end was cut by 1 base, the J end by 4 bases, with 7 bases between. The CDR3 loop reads CASSIGGIYGYTF. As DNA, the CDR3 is TGTGCCAGTAGTATAGGCGGGATCTATGGCTACACCTTC.

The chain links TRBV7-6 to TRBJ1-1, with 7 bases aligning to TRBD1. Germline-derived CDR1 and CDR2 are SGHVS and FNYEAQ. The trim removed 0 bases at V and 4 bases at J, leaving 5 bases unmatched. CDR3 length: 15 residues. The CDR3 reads CASSLARGRGTEAFF. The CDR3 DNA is TGTGCCAGCAGCTTAGCGAGGGGGCGCGGCACTGAAGCTTTCTTT. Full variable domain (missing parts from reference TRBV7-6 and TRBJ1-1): GAGVSQSPRYKVTKRGQDVALRCDPISGHVSLYWYRQALGQGPEFLTYFNYEAQQDKSGLPNDRFSAERPEGSISTLTIQRTEQRDSAMYRCASSLARGRGTEAFFGQGTRLTVV.

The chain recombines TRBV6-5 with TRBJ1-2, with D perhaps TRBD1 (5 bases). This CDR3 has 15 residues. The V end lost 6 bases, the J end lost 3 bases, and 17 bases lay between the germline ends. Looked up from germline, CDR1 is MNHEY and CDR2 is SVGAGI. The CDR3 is CASSPGTGGDYGYTF. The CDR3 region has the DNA TGTGCCAGCAGCCCCGGGACCGGCGGGGACTATGGCTACACCTTC.

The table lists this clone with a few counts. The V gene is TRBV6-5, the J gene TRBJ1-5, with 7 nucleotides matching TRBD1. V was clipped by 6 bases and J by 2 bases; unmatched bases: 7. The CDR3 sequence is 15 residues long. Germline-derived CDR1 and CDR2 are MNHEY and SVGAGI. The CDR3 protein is CASSPTGQGNQPQHF. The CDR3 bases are TGTGCCAGCAGCCCAACAGGACAGGGCAATCAGCCCCAGCATTTT.

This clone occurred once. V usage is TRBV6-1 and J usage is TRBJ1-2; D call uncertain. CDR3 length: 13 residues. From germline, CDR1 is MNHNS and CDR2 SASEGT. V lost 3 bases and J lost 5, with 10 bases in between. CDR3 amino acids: CASSETYDYGYTF. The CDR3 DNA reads TGTGCCAGCAGTGAGACTTACGATTATGGCTACACCTTC.

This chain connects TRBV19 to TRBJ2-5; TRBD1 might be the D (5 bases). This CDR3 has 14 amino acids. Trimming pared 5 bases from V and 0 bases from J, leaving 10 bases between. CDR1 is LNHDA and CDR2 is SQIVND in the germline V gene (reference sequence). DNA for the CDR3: TGTGCCAGTAGTCCGACAGCAAACCAAGAGACCCAGTACTTC. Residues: CASSPTANQETQYF.

The CDR3 loop reads CASSVTGTAGGANVLTF. DNA for the CDR3: TGTGCCAGTAGTGTGACAGGGACCGCCGGTGGGGCCAACGTCCTGACTTTC. The rearrangement links TRBV19 to TRBJ2-6, with 7 bases aligning to TRBD1. CDR1 is LNHDA, CDR2 SQIVND, per germline (reference sequence). After removal of 5 bases from V and 3 bases from J, the junction contained 10 bases not matched to a gene. The CDR3 has 17 residues. Looking up the rest from reference TRBV19 and TRBJ2-6 gives the full variable domain: DGGITQSPKYLFRKEGQNVTLSCEQNLNHDAMYWYRQDPGQGLRLIYYSQIVNDFQKGDIAEGYSVSREKKESFPLTVTSAQKNPTAFYLCASSVTGTAGGANVLTFGAGSRLTVL.

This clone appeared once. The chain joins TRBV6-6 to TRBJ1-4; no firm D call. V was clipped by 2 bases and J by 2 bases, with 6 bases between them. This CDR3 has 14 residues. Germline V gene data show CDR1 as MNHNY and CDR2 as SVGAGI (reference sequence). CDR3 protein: CASSYERTNEKLFF. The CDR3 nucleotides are TGTGCCAGCAGTTACGAACGGACTAATGAAAAACTGTTTTTT.

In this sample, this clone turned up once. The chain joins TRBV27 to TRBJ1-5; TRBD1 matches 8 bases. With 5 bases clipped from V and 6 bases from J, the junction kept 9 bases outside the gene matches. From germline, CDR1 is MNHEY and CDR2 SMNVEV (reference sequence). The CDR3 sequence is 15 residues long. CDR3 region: CASSVQGARGQPQHF. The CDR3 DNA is TGTGCCAGCAGTGTCCAGGGGGCGCGGGGTCAGCCCCAGCATTTT.

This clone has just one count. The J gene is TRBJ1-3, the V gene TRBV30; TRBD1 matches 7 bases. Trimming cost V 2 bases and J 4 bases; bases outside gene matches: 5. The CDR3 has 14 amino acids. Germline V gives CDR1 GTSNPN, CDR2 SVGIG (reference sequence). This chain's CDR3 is CAWSPDRAGNTIYF. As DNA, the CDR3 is TGTGCCTGGAGTCCCGACAGGGCAGGAAACACCATATATTTT.

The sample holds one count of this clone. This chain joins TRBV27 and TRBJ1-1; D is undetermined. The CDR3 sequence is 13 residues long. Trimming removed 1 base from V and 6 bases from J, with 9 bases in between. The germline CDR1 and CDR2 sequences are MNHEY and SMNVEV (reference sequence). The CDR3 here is CASSLYGVAEAFF. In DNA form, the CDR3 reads TGTGCCAGCAGTTTATACGGGGTCGCTGAAGCTTTCTTT.

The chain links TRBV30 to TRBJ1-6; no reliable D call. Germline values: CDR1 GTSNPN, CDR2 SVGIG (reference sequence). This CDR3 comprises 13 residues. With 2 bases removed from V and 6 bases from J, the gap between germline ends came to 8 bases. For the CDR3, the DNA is TGTGCCTGGAGTCTAGGCGGTAATTCACCCCTCCACTTT. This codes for CAWSLGGNSPLHF.

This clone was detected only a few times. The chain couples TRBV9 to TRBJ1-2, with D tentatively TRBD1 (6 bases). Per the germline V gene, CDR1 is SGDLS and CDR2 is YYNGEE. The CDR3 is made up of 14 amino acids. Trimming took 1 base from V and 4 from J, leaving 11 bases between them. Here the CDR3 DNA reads TGTGCCAGCAGCGTAAGTCAGGGGAGCTATGGCTACACCTTC. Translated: CASSVSQGSYGYTF.

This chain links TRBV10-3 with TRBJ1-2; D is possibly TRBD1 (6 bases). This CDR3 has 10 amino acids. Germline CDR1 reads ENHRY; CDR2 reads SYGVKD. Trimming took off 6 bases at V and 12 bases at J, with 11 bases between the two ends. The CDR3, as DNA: TGTGCCATCAGCTCACAGGGTCACACCTTC. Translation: CAISSQGHTF.

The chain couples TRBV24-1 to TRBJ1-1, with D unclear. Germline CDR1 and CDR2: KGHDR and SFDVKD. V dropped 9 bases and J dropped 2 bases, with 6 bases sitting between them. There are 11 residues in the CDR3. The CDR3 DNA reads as TGTGCCACCGTCAAAAACACTGAAGCTTTCTTT. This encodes CATVKNTEAFF.

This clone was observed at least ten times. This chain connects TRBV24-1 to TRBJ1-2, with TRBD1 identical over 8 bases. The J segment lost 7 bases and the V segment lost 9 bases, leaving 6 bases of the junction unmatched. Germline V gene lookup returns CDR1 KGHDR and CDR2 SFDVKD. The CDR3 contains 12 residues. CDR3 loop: CATGGQDFGYTF. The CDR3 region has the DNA TGTGCCACCGGGGGACAGGATTTTGGCTACACCTTC.

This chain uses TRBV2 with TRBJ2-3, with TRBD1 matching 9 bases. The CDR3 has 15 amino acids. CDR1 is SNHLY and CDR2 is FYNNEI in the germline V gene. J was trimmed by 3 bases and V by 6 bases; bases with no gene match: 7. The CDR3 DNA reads TGTGCCAGCAGGCTCACAGGGGGCTTAACAGATACGCAGTATTTT. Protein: CASRLTGGLTDTQYF.

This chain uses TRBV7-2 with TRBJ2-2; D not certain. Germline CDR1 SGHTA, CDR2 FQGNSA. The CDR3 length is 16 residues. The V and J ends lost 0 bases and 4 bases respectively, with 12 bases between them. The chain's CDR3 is CASSLAWSVGTGELFF. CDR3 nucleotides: TGTGCCAGCAGCTTAGCGTGGAGCGTCGGCACCGGGGAGCTGTTTTTT.

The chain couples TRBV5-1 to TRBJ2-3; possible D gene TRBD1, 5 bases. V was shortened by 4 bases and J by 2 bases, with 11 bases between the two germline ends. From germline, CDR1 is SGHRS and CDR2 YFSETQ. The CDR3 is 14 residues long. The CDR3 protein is CASSAQGNTDTQYF. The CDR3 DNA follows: TGCGCCAGCAGCGCGCAGGGAAACACAGATACGCAGTATTTT.